This TCR beta chain was sequenced during a study of blood T cell repertoires in COVID-19. Whole-study context: Both acute and convalescent COVID-19 samples were obtained from the United States, Italy and Spain. PBMCs, B-cell-depleted T cells, or T cells provided the cDNA or gDNA that made up the material.

Authors' analysis steps: Amplification of reference gene primers was used by the study to estimate nucleated cell counts. Clones were read by immunoSEQ multiplex PCR, and TCRdb kept only the in-frame ones, dropping some. That table gives V, J and clone size, and the DNA gave D and trimming. The sample lists 140,000 to 150,000 clones; 84% were seen once. The sequenced sample was peripheral blood. The receptor's source is a man between 60 and 75 years old with active or convalescent COVID-19.

DNA of the CDR3: TGTGCCAGTAGTATTTCATCTGGCGGTAACACTGAAGCTTTCTTT. Translation: CASSISSGGNTEAFF. The chain uses TRBV19 and TRBJ1-1; D unresolved. This CDR3 is built from 15 residues. Germline CDR1 reads LNHDA; CDR2 reads SQIVND (reference sequence). With 3 bases removed from V and 2 bases from J, the gap between germline ends came to 13 bases. Together with reference TRBV19 and TRBJ1-1, the CDR3 gives the full variable domain: DGGITQSPKYLFRKEGQNVTLSCEQNLNHDAMYWYRQDPGQGLRLIYYSQIVNDFQKGDIAEGYSVSREKKESFPLTVTSAQKNPTAFYLCASSISSGGNTEAFFGQGTRLTVV.